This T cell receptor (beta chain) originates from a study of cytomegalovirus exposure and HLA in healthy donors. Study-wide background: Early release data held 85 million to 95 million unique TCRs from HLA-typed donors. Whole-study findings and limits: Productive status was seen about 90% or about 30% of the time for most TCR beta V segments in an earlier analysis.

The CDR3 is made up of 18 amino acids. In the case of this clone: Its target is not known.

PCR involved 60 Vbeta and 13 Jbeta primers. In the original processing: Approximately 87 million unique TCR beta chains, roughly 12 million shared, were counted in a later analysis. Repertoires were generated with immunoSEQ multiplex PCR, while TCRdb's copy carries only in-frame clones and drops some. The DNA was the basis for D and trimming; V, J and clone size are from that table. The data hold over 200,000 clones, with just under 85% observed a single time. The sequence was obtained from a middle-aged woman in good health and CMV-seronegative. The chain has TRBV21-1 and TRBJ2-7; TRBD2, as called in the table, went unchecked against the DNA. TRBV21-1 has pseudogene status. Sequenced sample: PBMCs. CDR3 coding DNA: TGTGCCAGCAGCAAGGGGTGGGCAGGACTACCGTTTTCCTACGAGCAGTACTTC. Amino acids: CASSKGWAGLPFSYEQYF.